This TCR beta chain originates from a study of blood T cell repertoires in COVID-19. Study overall: Whether acute or convalescent, the COVID-19 samples came from the United States, Italy and Spain. PBMCs, B-cell-depleted T cells, or T cells provided the cDNA or gDNA that made up the material.

Original processing notes: Reference gene primer amplification gave estimated nucleated cell counts. TCRdb's copy holds only in-frame clones and misses some; the assay was immunoSEQ multiplex PCR. V and J calls and clone size are copied from that table; D and trimming were computed from the DNA. Among 110,000 or so clones, about nine tenths were seen once, and the ten largest hold approximately 4.5%. In germline, CDR1 is SQVTM, CDR2 ANQGSEA. CDR3 length: 12 amino acids. Trimming pared 3 bases from V and 0 bases from J, leaving 5 bases between. The chain has TRBV29-1 and TRBJ1-1; D gene ambiguous. The sequenced sample was peripheral blood. The clonotype originates from a woman in her 50s with acute or convalescent COVID-19. CDR3 DNA sequence: TGCAGCGTTGATAGTTTGAACACTGAAGCTTTCTTT. Protein product: CSVDSLNTEAFF.